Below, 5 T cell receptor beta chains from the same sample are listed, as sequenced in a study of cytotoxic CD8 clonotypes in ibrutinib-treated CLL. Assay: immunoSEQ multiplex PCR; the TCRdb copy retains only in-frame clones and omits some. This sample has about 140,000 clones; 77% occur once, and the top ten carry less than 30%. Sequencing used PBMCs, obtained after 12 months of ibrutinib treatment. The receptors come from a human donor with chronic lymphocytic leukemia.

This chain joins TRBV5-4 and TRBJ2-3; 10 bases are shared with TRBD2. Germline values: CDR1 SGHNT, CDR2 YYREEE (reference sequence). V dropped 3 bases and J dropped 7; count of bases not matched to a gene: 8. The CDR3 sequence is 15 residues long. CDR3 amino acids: CASSSAGGPGYTQYF. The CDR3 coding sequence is TGTGCCAGCAGCTCAGCGGGGGGGCCGGGATATACGCAGTATTTT.

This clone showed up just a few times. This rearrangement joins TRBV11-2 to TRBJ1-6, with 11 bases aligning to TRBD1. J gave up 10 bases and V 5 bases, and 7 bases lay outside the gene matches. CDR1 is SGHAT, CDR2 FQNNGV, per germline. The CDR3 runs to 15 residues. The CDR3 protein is CASSAWDRGNSPLHF. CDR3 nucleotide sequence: TGTGCCAGCAGCGCCTGGGACAGGGGGAACTCACCCCTCCACTTT.

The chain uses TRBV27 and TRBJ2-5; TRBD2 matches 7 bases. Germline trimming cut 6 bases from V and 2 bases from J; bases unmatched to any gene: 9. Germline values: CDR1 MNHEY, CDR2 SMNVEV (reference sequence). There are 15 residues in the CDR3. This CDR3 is CASSSELAAQETQYF. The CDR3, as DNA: TGTGCCAGCAGCTCCGAGCTAGCGGCGCAAGAGACCCAGTACTTC.

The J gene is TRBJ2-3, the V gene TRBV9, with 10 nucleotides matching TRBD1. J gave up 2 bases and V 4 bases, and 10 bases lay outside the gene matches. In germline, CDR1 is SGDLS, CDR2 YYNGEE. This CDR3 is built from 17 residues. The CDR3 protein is CASSPRGGQGFTDTQYF. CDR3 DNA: TGTGCCAGCAGCCCTCGGGGGGGACAGGGGTTCACAGATACGCAGTATTTT.

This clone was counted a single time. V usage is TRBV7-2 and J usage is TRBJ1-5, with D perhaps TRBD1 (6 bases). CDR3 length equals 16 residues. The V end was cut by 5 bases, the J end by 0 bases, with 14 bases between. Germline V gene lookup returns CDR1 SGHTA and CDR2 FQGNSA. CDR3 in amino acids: CASSQVGQISNQPQHF. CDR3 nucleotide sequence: TGTGCCAGCAGCCAGGTAGGACAGATTAGCAATCAGCCCCAGCATTTT. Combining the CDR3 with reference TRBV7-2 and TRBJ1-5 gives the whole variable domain GAGVSQSPSNKVTEKGKDVELRCDPISGHTALYWYRQSLGQGLEFLIYFQGNSAPDKSGLPSDRFSAERTGGSVSTLTIQRTQQEDSAVYLCASSQVGQISNQPQHFGDGTRLSIL.